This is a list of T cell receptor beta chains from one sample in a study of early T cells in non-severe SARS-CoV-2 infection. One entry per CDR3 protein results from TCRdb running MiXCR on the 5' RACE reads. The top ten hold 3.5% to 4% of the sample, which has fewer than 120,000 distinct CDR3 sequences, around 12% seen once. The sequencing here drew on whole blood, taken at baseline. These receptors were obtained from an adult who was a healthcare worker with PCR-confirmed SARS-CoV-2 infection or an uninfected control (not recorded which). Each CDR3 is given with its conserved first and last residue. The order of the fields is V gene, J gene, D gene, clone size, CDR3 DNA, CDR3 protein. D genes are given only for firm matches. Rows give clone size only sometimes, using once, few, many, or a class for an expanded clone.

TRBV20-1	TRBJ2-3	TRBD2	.	TGCAGTGCTAGAGATACAAGCGGGGGGGCCGGAGATACGCAGTATTTT	CSARDTSGGAGDTQYF
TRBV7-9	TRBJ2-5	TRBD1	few	TGTGCCAGCAGCCCGTCCCGGGACAGGGGAAGGCAAGAGACCCAGTACTTC	CASSPSRDRGRQETQYF
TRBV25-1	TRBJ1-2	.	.	TGTGCCAGCAGTGAGGGCCCGGGGCCGAACTATGGCTACACCTTC	CASSEGPGPNYGYTF
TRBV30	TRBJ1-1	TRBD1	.	TGTGCCTGGACCGGACAGGGGTACACTGAAGCTTTCTTT	CAWTGQGYTEAFF
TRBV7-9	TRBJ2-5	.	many	TGTGCCAGCAGCACCACGAACCAAGAGACCCAGTACTTC	CASSTTNQETQYF
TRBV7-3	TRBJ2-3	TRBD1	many	TGTGCCAGCAGCCGTACCGGGACAGGAAGGGATACGCAGTATTTT	CASSRTGTGRDTQYF
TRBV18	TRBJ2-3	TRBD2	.	TGTGCCAGCTCACGGCCGTTAGCGGGAGGCAGAGATACGCAGTATTTT	CASSRPLAGGRDTQYF
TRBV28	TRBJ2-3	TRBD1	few	TGTGCCAGCAGTTTAGAGGACAGGGCCGGAGATACGCAGTATTTT	CASSLEDRAGDTQYF
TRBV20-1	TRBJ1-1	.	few	TGCAGTGCTCCATACAACGGGAACACTGAAGCTTTCTTT	CSAPYNGNTEAFF
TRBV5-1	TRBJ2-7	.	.	TGCGCCAGCAGCTTGCGGGGACGTATCTGGGAGCAGTACTTC	CASSLRGRIWEQYF
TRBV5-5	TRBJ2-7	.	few	TGTGCCAGCAGCTACTCGGAGGACAACGAGCAGTACTTC	CASSYSEDNEQYF
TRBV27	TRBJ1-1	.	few	TGTGCCAGCAGTTTTCAAGGGGGGTCTGAAGCTTTCTTT	CASSFQGGSEAFF
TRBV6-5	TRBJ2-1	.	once	TGTGCCAGCAGTTACTCGGGAGGGACAGGTGCCTACAATGAGCAGTTCTTC	CASSYSGGTGAYNEQFF
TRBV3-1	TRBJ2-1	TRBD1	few	TGTGCCAGCAGCCGATTACAGGGGATCTCCTACAATGAGCAGTTCTTC	CASSRLQGISYNEQFF
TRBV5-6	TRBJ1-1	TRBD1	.	TGTGCCAGCAGCGGGGACAGGGGTAAGAACACTGAAGCTTTCTTT	CASSGDRGKNTEAFF
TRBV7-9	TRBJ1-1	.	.	TGTGCCAGCAGCCGAATGGGGTCGAACACTGAAGCTTTCTTT	CASSRMGSNTEAFF
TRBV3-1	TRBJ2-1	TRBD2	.	TGTGCCAGCAGCCATCTTCTAGCGGGCTACAATGAGCAGTTCTTC	CASSHLLAGYNEQFF
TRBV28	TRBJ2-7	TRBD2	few	TGTGCCAGCAGAGGGGCGGGAGAGCCCGGCGAGCAGTACTTC	CASRGAGEPGEQYF
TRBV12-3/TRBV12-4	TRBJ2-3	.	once	TGTGCCAGCAGTCCCGCAGGGACAGATACGCAGTATTTT	CASSPAGTDTQYF
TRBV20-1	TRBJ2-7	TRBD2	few	TGCAGTGCTAGTCGCAGCGGGAAGTCCTACGAGCAGTACTTC	CSASRSGKSYEQYF
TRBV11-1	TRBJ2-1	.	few	TGTGCCAGCAGCTTAGGGAATTGGGAGAAGACCTACAATGAGCAGTTCTTC	CASSLGNWEKTYNEQFF
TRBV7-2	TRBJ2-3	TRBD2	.	TGTGCCAGCAGCTTAGTGGCGGGGGGCCGCACAGATACGCAGTATTTT	CASSLVAGGRTDTQYF
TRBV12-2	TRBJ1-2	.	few	TGTGCAAGTCGCCTCCTCCCGGGACAGGGGAGAGTCGGCTACACCTTC	CASRLLPGQGRVGYTF
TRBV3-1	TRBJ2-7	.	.	TGTGCCAGCAGCCAAAATCGGGCCTACGAGCAGTACTTC	CASSQNRAYEQYF
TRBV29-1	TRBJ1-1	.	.	TGCAGCGCTGTCTGGGGGAAAACTGAAGCTTTCTTT	CSAVWGKTEAFF
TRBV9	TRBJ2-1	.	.	TGTGCCAGCAGCGTGTCGGGAACGTCCGGTGAGCAGTTCTTC	CASSVSGTSGEQFF
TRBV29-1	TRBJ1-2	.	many	TGCAGCGTTGAAGGGACCCCCTATGGCTACACCTTC	CSVEGTPYGYTF
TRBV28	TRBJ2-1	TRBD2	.	TGTGCCAGCCGAAGGGCACAGACTAGCGGGAGGATCTACAATGAGCAGTTCTTC	CASRRAQTSGRIYNEQFF
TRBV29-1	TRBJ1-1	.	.	TGCAGCGTTGAGTCGCAGGCGAACACTGAAGCTTTCTTT	CSVESQANTEAFF
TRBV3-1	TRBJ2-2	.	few	TGTGCCAGCCGAAGCCCAGGGGAAGAGCTGTTTTTT	CASRSPGEELFF
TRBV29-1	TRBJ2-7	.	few	TGCAGCGTTTTACCACGGGACAAGACCTACGAGCAGTACTTC	CSVLPRDKTYEQYF
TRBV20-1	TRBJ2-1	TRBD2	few	TGCAGCTCTGGACTAGCGGGAGGTAGCTCCTACAATGAGCAGTTCTTC	CSSGLAGGSSYNEQFF
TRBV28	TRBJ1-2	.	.	TGTGCCAGCATGCGAGGGGATGGTGGCTACACCTTC	CASMRGDGGYTF
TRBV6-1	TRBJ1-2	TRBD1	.	TGTGCCAGCAGTGAATGGGGACAGGACTCGGACTATGGCTACACCTTC	CASSEWGQDSDYGYTF
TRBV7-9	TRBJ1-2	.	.	TGTGCCAGCAGCATTAAAAGGAAACCCTCCTATGGCTACACCTTC	CASSIKRKPSYGYTF
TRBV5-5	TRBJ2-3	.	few	TGTGCCAGCAGCTCGGGACACCGCACAGATACGCAGTATTTT	CASSSGHRTDTQYF
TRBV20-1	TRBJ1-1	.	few	TGCAGTGCGGGGAGGGTGAACACTGAAGCTTTCTTT	CSAGRVNTEAFF
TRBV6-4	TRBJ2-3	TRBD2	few	TGTGCCAGCAGCCCCCGGCCTAGCGGGGGGAGGGATACGCAGTATTTT	CASSPRPSGGRDTQYF
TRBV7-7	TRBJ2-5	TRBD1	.	TGTGCTAGCAGCTTAGCAGGGACAGCAGAGACCCAGTACTTC	CASSLAGTAETQYF
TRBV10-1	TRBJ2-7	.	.	TGCGCCAGCAGTGAGTCCAGTCGTAGGGAGCAGTACTTC	CASSESSRREQYF
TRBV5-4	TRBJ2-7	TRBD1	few	TGTGCCAGCAGCCTGACAGGGAGAGAGCAGTACTTC	CASSLTGREQYF
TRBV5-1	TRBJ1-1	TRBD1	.	TGCGCCAGCAGCTGGGCTTGGGACAGGGTGTCTGAAGCTTTCTTT	CASSWAWDRVSEAFF
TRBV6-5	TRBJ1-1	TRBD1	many	TGTGCCAGCAGTTACTCGTTCACAGGGGCTGAAGCTTTCTTT	CASSYSFTGAEAFF
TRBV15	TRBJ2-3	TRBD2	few	TGTGCCACCAGCAGAGGGCTAGCGGGAGGTCTCACAGATACGCAGTATTTT	CATSRGLAGGLTDTQYF
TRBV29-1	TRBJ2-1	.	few	TGCAGCGCCGGACAGCGGAGCGGTAATGAGCAGTTCTTC	CSAGQRSGNEQFF
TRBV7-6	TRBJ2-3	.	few	TGTGCCAGCAGCCCGACGACAACTACGCAGTATTTT	CASSPTTTTQYF
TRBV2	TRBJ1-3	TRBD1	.	TGTGCCAGCAGGACAGGGGCGTCTGGAAACACCATATATTTT	CASRTGASGNTIYF
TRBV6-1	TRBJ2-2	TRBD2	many	TGTGCCAGCAGTGGGGGACTAGCGGGTCACACCGGGGAGCTGTTTTTT	CASSGGLAGHTGELFF
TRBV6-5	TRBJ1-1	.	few	TGTGCCAGCAGTTACCAGGGGAACACTGAAGCTTTCTTT	CASSYQGNTEAFF
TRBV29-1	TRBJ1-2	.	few	TGCAGCGTTGAAGCCCCGACGGGGTGGGGCTACACCTTC	CSVEAPTGWGYTF
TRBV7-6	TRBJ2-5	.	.	TGTGCCAGCATATCTAGCCCTCTAGGACAGTATCAAGAGACCCAGTACTTC	CASISSPLGQYQETQYF
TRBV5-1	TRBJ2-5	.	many	TGCGCCAGCAGCTTGGAAGGGGCCGGGGAGACCCAGTACTTC	CASSLEGAGETQYF
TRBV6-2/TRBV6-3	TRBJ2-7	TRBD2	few	TGTGCCAGCAGTCCTGCACCGGGACTAGCGGGCGGGCAGTACTTC	CASSPAPGLAGGQYF
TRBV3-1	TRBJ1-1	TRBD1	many	TGTGCCAGCAGCCAAGGATGGGCGGGACAGGGGGACACTGAAGCTTTCTTT	CASSQGWAGQGDTEAFF
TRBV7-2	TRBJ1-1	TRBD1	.	TGTGCCAGCAGCCCCTGGACAGGGGGGACCTATATGAACACTGAAGCTTTCTTT	CASSPWTGGTYMNTEAFF